The 19 T cell receptor beta chains below all came from one sample that was sequenced in a study of T-cell memory formation after mild COVID-19. Via MiXCR, TCRdb re-called the 5' RACE reads, giving one row per CDR3 protein. This table holds around 530,000 distinct CDR3 sequences, 20% to 25% found once. Sequencing used PBMCs or a T cell subset sorted from them (not recorded which). Receptor source: an adult woman who had mild COVID-19 (a few samples of this study predate the infection). Cell type and time point are not known.

The chain recombines TRBV3-1 with TRBJ1-2; the D is unclear. Germline loops: CDR1 LGHDT, CDR2 YNNKEL (reference sequence). CDR3 size: 15 residues. V was trimmed by 1 base and J by 3 bases, leaving 12 bases between them. The CDR3 is CASSQGISTYYGYTF. The CDR3 DNA is TGTGCCAGCAGCCAAGGGATCAGTACCTACTATGGCTACACCTTC.

This clonotype appeared many times. The chain has TRBV12-3 or TRBV12-4 and TRBJ2-7; the match to TRBD1 covers 7 bases. V dropped 2 bases and J dropped 0; count of bases not matched to a gene: 4. The CDR3 spans 15 residues. CDR3 sequence: CASSLFAGGSYEQYF. The CDR3 region has the DNA TGTGCCAGCAGTTTATTTGCAGGGGGCTCCTACGAGCAGTACTTC.

In DNA form, the CDR3 reads TGTGCCAGCGGGGCGGTCGGGATTGAGACCCAGTACTTC. Its translation is CASGAVGIETQYF. The rearrangement links TRBV12-3 or TRBV12-4 to TRBJ2-5; D could derive from TRBD1 or TRBD2 (5 bases each). CDR3 length: 13 residues. Trimming took 8 bases from V and 5 from J, leaving 15 bases between them.

The table lists this clonotype with many counts. The genes are TRBV25-1 and TRBJ2-5; D is uncertain. CDR1 and CDR2 (germline): MGHDK, SYGVNS. The V end was cut by 1 base, the J end by 5 bases, with 2 bases between. The CDR3 sequence is 11 residues long. In DNA form, the CDR3 reads TGTGCCAGCAGTGAATGGGAGACCCAGTACTTC. It specifies CASSEWETQYF. The variable domain in full, with the rest retrieved from reference TRBV25-1 and TRBJ2-5, is EADIYQTPRYLVIGTGKKITLECSQTMGHDKMYWYQQDPGMELHLIHYSYGVNSTEKGDLSSESTVSRIRTEHFPLTLESARPSHTSQYLCASSEWETQYFGPGTRLLVL.

Only a few counts were recorded for this clonotype. The V call is TRBV12-3 or TRBV12-4, the J call TRBJ2-5, with D perhaps matching TRBD1 (6 bases). CDR3 size: 13 residues. The V end lost 3 bases, the J end lost 5 bases, and 10 bases lay between the germline ends. The CDR3 nucleotides read TGTGCCAGCAGTTTCAGGGGCGCCGAGACCCAGTACTTC. Amino acids: CASSFRGAETQYF.

The rearrangement links TRBV5-1 to TRBJ2-1; TRBD2 aligns across 9 bases. Germline V gene sequence: CDR1 SGHRS, CDR2 YFSETQ. The CDR3 length is 16 residues. The J segment lost 3 bases and the V segment lost 1 base, leaving 5 bases of the junction unmatched. CDR3 protein: CASSLRIAGDYNEQFF. CDR3 sequence (DNA): TGCGCCAGCAGCTTGCGGATAGCGGGGGACTACAATGAGCAGTTCTTC.

The sample holds a few counts of this clonotype. The chain recombines TRBV12-3 or TRBV12-4 with TRBJ2-7, with 8 bases lining up with TRBD1. V shed 4 bases and J 1 base; nucleotides not matched to a gene: 6. The CDR3 runs 15 residues. The CDR3 nucleotides read TGTGCCAGCAGTTCCTACGGACAGGGATCCTACGAGCAGTACTTC. Translated, it gives CASSSYGQGSYEQYF.

The rearrangement uses TRBV3-1 and TRBJ2-7; 12 bases are shared with TRBD2. J lost 7 bases, V lost 3 bases, and 7 bases had no gene match. The CDR3 has 15 residues. Germline-derived CDR1 and CDR2 are LGHDT and YNNKEL (reference sequence). The CDR3: CASSHFASGRDEQYF. CDR3 DNA sequence: TGTGCCAGCAGCCATTTCGCTAGCGGGAGGGATGAGCAGTACTTC.

The chain carries TRBV5-1 and TRBJ2-7; 7 bases are a match to TRBD1. The CDR3 is made up of 15 amino acids. V shed 0 bases, J shed 6 bases, and the junction held 9 bases outside the gene matches. CDR1 SGHRS and CDR2 YFSETQ come from the germline V gene. CDR3 in DNA: TGCGCCAGCAGCTTGGCGCAGGGGGTATCGGGCGAGCAGTACTTC. It codes for CASSLAQGVSGEQYF. The whole variable domain, remainder taken from reference TRBV5-1 and TRBJ2-7, is KAGVTQTPRYLIKTRGQQVTLSCSPISGHRSVSWYQQTPGQGLQFLFEYFSETQRNKGNFPGRFSGRQFSNSRSEMNVSTLELGDSALYLCASSLAQGVSGEQYFGPGTRLTVT.

This chain connects TRBV12-3 or TRBV12-4 to TRBJ2-7; D may be TRBD2 (6 bases). The CDR3 extends over 13 amino acids. V lost 6 bases and J lost 3, with 12 bases in between. This CDR3 reads CASSPDGGYEQYF. CDR3 bases: TGTGCCAGCAGCCCAGACGGGGGCTACGAGCAGTACTTC.

This clonotype was observed a handful of times. This chain joins TRBV12-3 or TRBV12-4 and TRBJ2-2, with 9 bases lining up with TRBD2. The junction had 12 bases not matched to a gene; V was cut back by 7 bases and J by 0 bases. The CDR3 contains 18 residues. DNA of the CDR3: TGTGCCAGCACTAATTCGAGGGTAGCGGGAGCGAACACCGGGGAGCTGTTTTTT. Translated, it gives CASTNSRVAGANTGELFF.

The chain is built from TRBV6-5 and TRBJ2-7; tentatively, D is TRBD1 (5 bases). The germline V gene encodes CDR1 MNHEY and CDR2 SVGAGI. V gave up 0 bases and J gave up 6 bases, with 18 bases separating them. The CDR3 covers 16 residues. The chain's CDR3 is CASSYSAGLDWGEQYF. In nucleotides, the CDR3 is TGTGCCAGCAGTTACTCGGCAGGGTTGGATTGGGGCGAGCAGTACTTC.

V is TRBV6-6 and J is TRBJ2-3; D remains unclear. The CDR3 has 15 amino acids. Germline V CDR1 and CDR2: MNHNY, SVGAGI (reference sequence). Deletions cut 8 bases from V and 2 bases from J, with 17 bases between. The CDR3 bases are TGTGCCAGCCTTGCCGAATACGAGGCCACAGATACGCAGTATTTT. As protein: CASLAEYEATDTQYF.

This clonotype was observed a few times. The chain is built from TRBV4-1 and TRBJ2-2, with no clear D. V lost 1 base to trimming and J lost 4 bases, with 10 bases between them. This CDR3 is built from 15 residues. Germline CDR1 MGHRA, CDR2 YSYEKL. The CDR3, as DNA: TGCGCCAGCAGCCAAGGTCTAGGATTCACCGGGGAGCTGTTTTTT. Translation: CASSQGLGFTGELFF.

This clonotype was seen more than once but under ten times. V gene TRBV5-4 combines with J gene TRBJ2-7; TRBD2 agrees at 11 bases. J lost 5 bases, V lost 4 bases, and 8 bases had no gene match. The CDR3 consists of 15 residues. Germline V gene sequence: CDR1 SGHNT, CDR2 YYREEE (reference sequence). This CDR3 reads CASSGTSGRIHEQYF. The CDR3 DNA is TGTGCCAGCAGCGGCACTAGCGGGAGAATCCACGAGCAGTACTTC.

The CDR3 here is CATSRHGTANTEAFF. CDR3 DNA: TGTGCCACCAGCAGACACGGGACAGCGAACACTGAAGCTTTCTTT. V usage is TRBV15 and J usage is TRBJ1-1; 7 nucleotides match TRBD1. The CDR3 runs to 15 residues. Trimming removed 2 bases from V and 1 base from J; junction bases left unmatched: 4. Germline loops: CDR1 LNHNV, CDR2 YYDKDF (reference sequence).

This chain connects TRBV15 to TRBJ2-7; D possibly uses TRBD1 or TRBD2 (5 bases each). The CDR3 is 17 residues long. V was pared by 2 bases and J by 3 bases, with 20 bases between. Per germline, CDR1 LNHNV and CDR2 YYDKDF (reference sequence). The CDR3 region is CATSRWGSGTANYEQYF. CDR3 bases: TGTGCCACCAGCAGATGGGGGTCCGGGACCGCTAACTACGAGCAGTACTTC.

This clonotype was seen a few times. V usage is TRBV11-2 and J usage is TRBJ1-2; D ambiguous. The CDR3 loop spans 17 amino acids. Germline values: CDR1 SGHAT, CDR2 FQNNGV. V was shortened by 5 bases and J by 3 bases, with 22 bases between the two germline ends. The CDR3 DNA reads as TGTGCCAGCAGCCCGACAAGGGTGGATAGGCTAGACTATGGCTACACCTTC. Protein product: CASSPTRVDRLDYGYTF. Supplemented by reference TRBV11-2 and TRBJ1-2, the full variable domain reads EAGVAQSPRYKIIEKRQSVAFWCNPISGHATLYWYQQILGQGPKLLIQFQNNGVVDDSQLPKDRFSAERLKGVDSTLKIQPAKLEDSAVYLCASSPTRVDRLDYGYTFGSGTRLTVV.

The rearrangement uses TRBV5-1 and TRBJ2-1; 9 bases fit TRBD2. The CDR3 is 14 residues long. Germline trimming cut 1 base from V and 5 bases from J; bases unmatched to any gene: 1. Germline CDR1 and CDR2: SGHRS and YFSETQ. CDR3 DNA: TGCGCCAGCAGCTTGAGACTAGCGGACAATGAGCAGTTCTTC. Translation gives CASSLRLADNEQFF.